A selection of T cell receptor beta chains follows, all from one sample in a study of T cells in Graves' hyperthyroidism and ophthalmopathy. MiXCR, applied by TCRdb to the multiplex PCR reads, yields one record per CDR3 protein. The sample consists of almost 350,000 distinct CDR3 sequences, roughly 18% of them appearing once. Specimen: blood. These TCRs come from a middle-aged woman with Graves' ophthalmopathy. Both conserved end residues are part of each CDR3. Fields, in order: D gene, V gene, clone size, J gene, CDR3 DNA, CDR3 protein. D genes are given only for firm matches. Size tells how often a clone was seen (once, few, many) or the class of an expanded clone, and some rows leave it out.

-	TRBV20-1	-	TRBJ2-7	TGCAGTGCTGTCAGGGGGGACGAGCAGTACTTC	CSAVRGDEQYF
-	TRBV6-2/TRBV6-3	many	TRBJ2-3	TGTGCCAGCAGTCCTGGACAAGCTAGCACAGATACGCAGTATTTT	CASSPGQASTDTQYF
TRBD2	TRBV6-5	-	TRBJ2-7	TGTGCCAGCATTTACGGGACTAGCGCAACCTACGAGCAGTACTTC	CASIYGTSATYEQYF
-	TRBV7-2	many	TRBJ1-2	TGTGCCAGCAGCTTAGCGGGGGCAGGGAAGGGGGATGGCTACACCTTC	CASSLAGAGKGDGYTF
-	TRBV29-1	-	TRBJ2-2	TGCAGCGTTGATACGGCAGGGAGGAACACCGGGGAGCTGTTTTTT	CSVDTAGRNTGELFF
-	TRBV4-1	many	TRBJ2-7	TGCGCCAGCAGCCAAGTGTTAGGCACCTCCTACTACGAGCAGTACTTC	CASSQVLGTSYYEQYF
-	TRBV18	-	TRBJ2-7	TGTGCCAGCTCACGCCGGCTCATTTACGAGCAGTGCTTC	CASSRRLIYEQCF
TRBD2	TRBV30	many	TRBJ2-2	TGTGCCTGGAGTGTGGGGGGGGACACCGGGGAGCTGTTTTTT	CAWSVGGDTGELFF
-	TRBV12-3/TRBV12-4	many	TRBJ1-2	TGTGCCAGCAGTATGCGGAGAGCTAACTATGGCTACACCTTC	CASSMRRANYGYTF
-	TRBV2	many	TRBJ1-5	TGTGCCAGCAGTGCAACGGGAAGCAATCAGCCCCAGCATTTT	CASSATGSNQPQHF
TRBD2	TRBV20-1	many	TRBJ2-7	TGCAGTGCCTGGGACTACCACGAGCAGTACTTC	CSAWDYHEQYF
-	TRBV4-2	-	TRBJ2-3	TGTGCCAGCAGCCCACCTATTGAAGGCACAGATACGCAGTATTTT	CASSPPIEGTDTQYF
-	TRBV12-3/TRBV12-4	-	TRBJ1-2	TGTGCCAGCAGTTTAGTCCCGGGCCGTGATGGCTACACCTTC	CASSLVPGRDGYTF
-	TRBV7-3	many	TRBJ1-1	TGTGCCAGCAGCTTTTCCTTGGGCAGCCCCATGAACACTGAAGCTTTCTTT	CASSFSLGSPMNTEAFF
-	TRBV7-2	many	TRBJ1-5	TGTGCCAGCAGCTTATCTCCCAGGGTGAATGGGCAGCCCCAGCATTTT	CASSLSPRVNGQPQHF
TRBD2	TRBV7-3	-	TRBJ2-4	TGTGCCAGCAGCTTAAATGGTTTAGGGAGGGACATTCAGTACTTC	CASSLNGLGRDIQYF
-	TRBV28	-	TRBJ1-2	TGTGCCAGCAAACCTGACGGATACTATGGCTACACCTTC	CASKPDGYYGYTF
-	TRBV12-3/TRBV12-4	many	TRBJ2-4	TGTGCCAGCAGTCCCTGGACAAGGGTGAGCAAAAACATTCAGTACTTC	CASSPWTRVSKNIQYF
-	TRBV5-5	many	TRBJ2-7	TGTGCCAGCAAGGACAGCGCGACCTACGAGCAGTACTTC	CASKDSATYEQYF
-	TRBV28	many	TRBJ2-7	TGTGCCAGCACCTCCTTAGCCCGAACTAAATCGGTCGAGCAGTACTTC	CASTSLARTKSVEQYF
-	TRBV11-2	-	TRBJ1-2	TGTGCCAGCAGTCCCGGGGGAACAGGGAAAAACTATGGCTACACCTTC	CASSPGGTGKNYGYTF
TRBD1	TRBV10-3	many	TRBJ1-3	TGTGCCATCAGTGCGACAGGGACTGGAAACACCATATATTTT	CAISATGTGNTIYF
-	TRBV10-2	many	TRBJ1-5	TGCGCCAGCAGTGAGGGATATCAGCCCCAGCATTTT	CASSEGYQPQHF
-	TRBV28	many	TRBJ1-6	TGTGCCAGCAGTGACCTTCTAACCGGGACTGGAAATTCACCCCTCCACTTT	CASSDLLTGTGNSPLHF
-	TRBV30	-	TRBJ1-2	TGTGCCTGGAGTGCGGGTTATGGCTACACCTTC	CAWSAGYGYTF
-	TRBV6-1	-	TRBJ2-7	TGTGCCAGCAGTACGGATAATCGAGGTCCCTACGAGCAGTACTTC	CASSTDNRGPYEQYF
TRBD2	TRBV7-3	-	TRBJ2-1	TGTGCCAGCAGCACCACTAGCGACAGCTCCTACAATGAGCAGTTCTTC	CASSTTSDSSYNEQFF
-	TRBV28	many	TRBJ1-5	TGTGCCAGCAGTTCCCTAAGGTCTTCGGAGGGGGATATCAATCAGCCCCAGCATTTT	CASSSLRSSEGDINQPQHF
TRBD1	TRBV5-1	many	TRBJ1-1	TGCGCCAGCAGCCCCTGGGGACAGGGGAAAAACACTGAAGCTTTCTTT	CASSPWGQGKNTEAFF
-	TRBV6-2/TRBV6-3	few	TRBJ2-7	TGTGCCAGCAGCAAAGGGCGGGCCTACGAGCAGTACTTC	CASSKGRAYEQYF
-	TRBV12-3/TRBV12-4	many	TRBJ1-5	TGTGCCAGCAGTTTAAGAGGGTGGGATCAGCCCCAGCATTTT	CASSLRGWDQPQHF
TRBD2	TRBV27	-	TRBJ2-7	TGTGCCAGCAGTTCAACCGGGACTAGCGGGGGTATCGACGAGCAGTACTTC	CASSSTGTSGGIDEQYF
TRBD2	TRBV6-1	-	TRBJ2-7	TGTGCCAGCAGTCAACTAGCGGGAGGACGTAGCGAGCAGTACTTC	CASSQLAGGRSEQYF
TRBD1	TRBV12-3/TRBV12-4	-	TRBJ1-2	TGTGCCAGCAGTTCCAACCCCGGGACAGGGTTCTATGGCTACACCTTC	CASSSNPGTGFYGYTF
TRBD1	TRBV6-2/TRBV6-3	many	TRBJ1-1	TGTGCCAGCAGTTATAGGGGGCCAACTGAAGCTTTCTTT	CASSYRGPTEAFF
TRBD2	TRBV27	many	TRBJ2-7	TGTGCCAGCAGTTTATTTGTTAGCGGGAGCCCCTACGAGCAGTACTTC	CASSLFVSGSPYEQYF
-	TRBV28	many	TRBJ1-5	TGTGCCAGCAGTTGGCTTCAGTTGGCGGTAGGGGGAGGTTCGCAGCCCCAGCATTTT	CASSWLQLAVGGGSQPQHF
TRBD2	TRBV7-2	many	TRBJ2-5	TGTGCCAGCAGCTTAGACCTGGGTTTAGCGGGAGGGCTCCAGTACTTC	CASSLDLGLAGGLQYF
-	TRBV20-1	many	TRBJ1-5	TGCAGTGCCGTACTGGGGGGCCTGAATCAGCCCCAGCAATTT	CSAVLGGLNQPQQF
TRBD1	TRBV27	-	TRBJ2-7	TGTGCCAGCAGTCCCCGACAGGGATCGCGCGAGCAGTACTTC	CASSPRQGSREQYF
-	TRBV20-1	many	TRBJ1-5	TGCAGTGCTAGAGAGGGGGGTTTGGGCAATCAGCCCCAGCATTTT	CSAREGGLGNQPQHF
-	TRBV30	-	TRBJ1-2	TGTGCCTGGAGTGTCTCTAGGGGAGGAGGCTACACCTTC	CAWSVSRGGGYTF
-	TRBV20-1	many	TRBJ2-2	TGCAGTGCTGGGACCGGGGCAAACACCGGGGAGCTGTTTTTT	CSAGTGANTGELFF
TRBD2	TRBV6-5	-	TRBJ2-7	TGTGCCAGCAGTTACTCGAGCGGGAGTACGAGGTACGAGCAGTACTTC	CASSYSSGSTRYEQYF
-	TRBV11-2	many	TRBJ2-4	TGTGCCAGCAGCATCCGTCCGATCCTAGCCAAAAACATTCAGTACTTC	CASSIRPILAKNIQYF
-	TRBV6-1	many	TRBJ1-1	TGTGCCAGCAGTGAAGCCTTCGTCAGGGTGAACACTGAAGCTTTCTTT	CASSEAFVRVNTEAFF
-	TRBV7-9	many	TRBJ2-2	TGTGCCAGCAGCTTATTAAACGGGAACACCGGGGAGCTGTTTTTT	CASSLLNGNTGELFF
TRBD2	TRBV4-1	many	TRBJ2-7	TGCGCCAGCAGCCAAGTTGGACTAGCGGGAGACGAGCAGTACTTC	CASSQVGLAGDEQYF
-	TRBV25-1	-	TRBJ1-6	TGTGCCAGCAGTGACTCTTCCGGGGCCTATAATTCACCCCTCCACTTT	CASSDSSGAYNSPLHF
-	TRBV7-2	-	TRBJ1-1	TGTGCCAGCAGCTTAAGGGCAGGGAAGTCTGAAGCTTTCTTT	CASSLRAGKSEAFF
TRBD1	TRBV7-9	many	TRBJ2-7	TGTGCCAGCAGCTTAACTCCGACAGGGGTCTTCTACGAGCAGTACTTC	CASSLTPTGVFYEQYF
-	TRBV30	many	TRBJ1-1	TGTGCCTGGAGTGGGGGGGTTGGGAACACTGAAGCTTTCTTT	CAWSGGVGNTEAFF
TRBD1	TRBV6-5	many	TRBJ1-2	TGTGCCAGCAGTTATCCCCGGACAGGGGGCTTTGGCTACACCTTC	CASSYPRTGGFGYTF